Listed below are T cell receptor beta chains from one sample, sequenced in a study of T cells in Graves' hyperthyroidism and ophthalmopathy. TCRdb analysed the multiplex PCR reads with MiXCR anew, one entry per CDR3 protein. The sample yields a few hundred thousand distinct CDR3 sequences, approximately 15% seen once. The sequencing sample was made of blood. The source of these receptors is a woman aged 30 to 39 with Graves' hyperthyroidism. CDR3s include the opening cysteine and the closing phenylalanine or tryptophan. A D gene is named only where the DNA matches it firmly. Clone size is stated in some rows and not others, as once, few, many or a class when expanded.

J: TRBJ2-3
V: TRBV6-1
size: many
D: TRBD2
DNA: TGTGCCAGCAGTGAATCCGCCCAACTAGCGGGAAACACAGATACGCAGTATTTT
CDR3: CASSESAQLAGNTDTQYF

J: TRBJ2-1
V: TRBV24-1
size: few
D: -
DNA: TGTGCCACCAGTGATTGGGGAGCGATCAATGAGCAGTTCTTC
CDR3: CATSDWGAINEQFF

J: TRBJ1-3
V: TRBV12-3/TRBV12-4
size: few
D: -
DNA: TGTGCCAGCAGCCAGACAGGAGGAAACACCATATATTTT
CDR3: CASSQTGGNTIYF

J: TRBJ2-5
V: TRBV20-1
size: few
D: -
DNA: TGCAGTGTGACCGGCGGGAACTTC
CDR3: CSVTGGNF

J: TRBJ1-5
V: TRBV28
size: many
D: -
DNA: TGTGCCAGCAGTTTTAGGGCAGGGATCAATCAGCCCCAGCATTTT
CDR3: CASSFRAGINQPQHF

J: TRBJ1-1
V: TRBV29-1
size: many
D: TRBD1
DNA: TGCAGCGATAGACAGGGGGAATGGACTGAAGCTTTCTTT
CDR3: CSDRQGEWTEAFF

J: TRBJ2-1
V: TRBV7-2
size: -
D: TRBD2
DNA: TGTGCCAGCAGCTTGATGTCAGCGGGAGGTAATGAGCAGTTCTTC
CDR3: CASSLMSAGGNEQFF

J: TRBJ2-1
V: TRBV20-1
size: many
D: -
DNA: TGCAGTGCTCAGCAACTAGATGGTGGAATGCCCTACAATGAGCAGTTCTTC
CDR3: CSAQQLDGGMPYNEQFF

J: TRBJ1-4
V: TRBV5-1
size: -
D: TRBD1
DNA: TGCGCCAGCACCGGACAGGGGGGGAATGAAAAACTGTTTTTT
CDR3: CASTGQGGNEKLFF

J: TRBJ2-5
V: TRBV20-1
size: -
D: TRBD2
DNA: TGCAGTGCCGTCTCGGACGGAGCGGGAGGGAAGTACTTC
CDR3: CSAVSDGAGGKYF

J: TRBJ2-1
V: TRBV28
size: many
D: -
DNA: TGTGCCAGCAGTTCGTCCTCCTACAATGAGCAGTTCTTC
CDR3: CASSSSSYNEQFF

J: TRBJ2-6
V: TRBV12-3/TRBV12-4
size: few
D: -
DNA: TGTGCCAGCAGTATTTCGAGGTCTGGGGCCAACGTCCTGACTTTC
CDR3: CASSISRSGANVLTF

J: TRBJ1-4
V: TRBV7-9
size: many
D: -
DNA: TGTGCCAGCAGCTTAGGGGCAGGGTCAACAACTAATGAAAAACTGTTTTTT
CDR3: CASSLGAGSTTNEKLFF

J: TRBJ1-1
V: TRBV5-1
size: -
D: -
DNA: TGCGCCAGCAGCAGAACAGGGCAGAACACTGAAGCTTTCTTT
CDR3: CASSRTGQNTEAFF

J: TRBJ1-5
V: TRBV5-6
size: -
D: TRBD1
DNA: TGTGCCAGCAGCTTGAGAGAACAGGGGTCCAATCAGCCCCAGCATTTT
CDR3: CASSLREQGSNQPQHF

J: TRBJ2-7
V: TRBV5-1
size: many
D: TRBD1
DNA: TGCGCCAGCAGTCTTTTCCGGGACAGGGAGACGGAGCAGTACTTC
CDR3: CASSLFRDRETEQYF

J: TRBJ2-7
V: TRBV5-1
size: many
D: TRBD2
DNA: TGCGCCAGCAGCGGAGGACTAGCTAACTTCGAGCAGTACTTC
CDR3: CASSGGLANFEQYF

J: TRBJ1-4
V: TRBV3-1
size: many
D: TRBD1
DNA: TGTGCCAGCAGCCACGGAGGGGGACAGGAGAATCTGTTTTTT
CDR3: CASSHGGGQENLFF

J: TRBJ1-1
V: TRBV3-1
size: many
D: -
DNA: TGTGCCAGCAGCCAAGGTCTCATGAACACTGAAGCTTTCTTT
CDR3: CASSQGLMNTEAFF

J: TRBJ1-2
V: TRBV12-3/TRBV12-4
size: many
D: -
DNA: TGTGCCAGCAGTTTAAATCCGTCCTTTCCTGGCTACACCTTC
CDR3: CASSLNPSFPGYTF

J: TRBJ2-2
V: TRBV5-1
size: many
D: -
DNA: TGCGCCAGCAGCTTGCAGGGAGAAGGTCCCGGGGAGCTGTTTTTT
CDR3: CASSLQGEGPGELFF

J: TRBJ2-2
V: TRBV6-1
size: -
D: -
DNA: TGTGCCAGCAGTGAAGCTGGGCAGAGGAACACCGGGGAGCTGTTTTTT
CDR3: CASSEAGQRNTGELFF

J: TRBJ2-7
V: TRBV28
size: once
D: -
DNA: TGTGCCAGCACCAAAGCTACGGAGTCGGGATACGAGCAGTACTTC
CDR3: CASTKATESGYEQYF

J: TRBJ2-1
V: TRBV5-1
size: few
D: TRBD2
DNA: TGCGCCAGCAGAACTAGCGGGACCAGCTCCTACAATGAGCAGTTCTTC
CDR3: CASRTSGTSSYNEQFF

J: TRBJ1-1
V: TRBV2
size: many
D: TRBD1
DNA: TGTGCCAGCAGGAAAGACAGGGAAACTGAAGCTTTCTTT
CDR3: CASRKDRETEAFF

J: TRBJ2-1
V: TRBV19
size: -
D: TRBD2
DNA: TGTGCCAGTAGTTCGGGACTAGCGGGAGGTTTTGAGCAGTTCTTC
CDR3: CASSSGLAGGFEQFF

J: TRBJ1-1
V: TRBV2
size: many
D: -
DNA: TGTGCCAGCATGGTTCGAGTGAACACTGAAGCTTTCTTT
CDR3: CASMVRVNTEAFF

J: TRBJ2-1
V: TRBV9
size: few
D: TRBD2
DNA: TGTGCCAGCAGCGTAGTAGCGGGAGTCCGGAATGAGCAGTTCTTC
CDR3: CASSVVAGVRNEQFF

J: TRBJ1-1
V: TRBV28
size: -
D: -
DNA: TGTGCCAGCAGTTCGACCGCGGACGGGGGCACTGAAGCTTTCTTT
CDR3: CASSSTADGGTEAFF

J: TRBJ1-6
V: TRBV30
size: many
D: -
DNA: TGTGCCTGGGAGCGGGGTCTGACACCCCTCCACTTT
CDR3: CAWERGLTPLHF

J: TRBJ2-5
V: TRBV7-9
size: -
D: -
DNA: TGTGCCAGCAGCTCCCCGGCGGGTCTAAAAGAGACCCAGTACTTC
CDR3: CASSSPAGLKETQYF

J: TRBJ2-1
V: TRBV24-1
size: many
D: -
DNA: TGTGCCACCAGTGATTTGCGAGGGGGATACTCCTACAATGAGCAGTTCTTC
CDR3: CATSDLRGGYSYNEQFF

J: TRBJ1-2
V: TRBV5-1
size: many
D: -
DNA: TGCGCCAAAGGACAGATGACTAACTATGGCTACACCTTC
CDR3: CAKGQMTNYGYTF

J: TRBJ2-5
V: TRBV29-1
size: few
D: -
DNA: TGCAGCGTTGAACAGGGTGGAGAGACCCAGTACTTC
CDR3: CSVEQGGETQYF

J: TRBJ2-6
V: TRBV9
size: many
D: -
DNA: TGTGCCAGCACTAGAAGACAGAACTCTGGGGCCAACGTCCTGACTTTC
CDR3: CASTRRQNSGANVLTF

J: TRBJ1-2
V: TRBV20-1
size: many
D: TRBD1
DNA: TGCAGTGCCAAGACCTTCGCCACAGGGGCACTTAACTATGGCTACACCTTC
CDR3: CSAKTFATGALNYGYTF

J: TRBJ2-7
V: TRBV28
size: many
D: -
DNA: TGTGCCAGTGGCGTAAGGGGAGTGAAATACGAGCAGTACTTC
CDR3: CASGVRGVKYEQYF

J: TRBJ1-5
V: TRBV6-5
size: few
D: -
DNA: TGTGCCAGCAGTTACTCAAGAAGTAGCAATCAGCCCCAGCATTTT
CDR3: CASSYSRSSNQPQHF

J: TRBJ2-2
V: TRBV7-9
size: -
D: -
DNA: TGTGCCAGCAGCCCACTAGGCCCAAACACCGGGGAGCTGTTTTTT
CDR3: CASSPLGPNTGELFF

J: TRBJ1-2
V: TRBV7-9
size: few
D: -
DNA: TGTGCCAGCAGCCTCCCGGCAGTCCCCTACACCTTC
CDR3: CASSLPAVPYTF

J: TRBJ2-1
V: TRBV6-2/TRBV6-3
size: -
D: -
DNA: TGTGCCAGCAGTTACTATATGTCGGGGCCGGGGGACAATGAGCAGTTCTTC
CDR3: CASSYYMSGPGDNEQFF

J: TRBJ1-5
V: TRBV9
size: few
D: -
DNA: TGTGCCAGCAGCGTGACGGATGGAATGCCCCAGCATTTT
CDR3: CASSVTDGMPQHF

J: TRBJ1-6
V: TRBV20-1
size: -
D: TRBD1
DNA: TGCAGTGCTAGAGATCTCCTCGGCCCGGACAGGGCTGGGAATTCACCCCTCCACTTT
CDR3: CSARDLLGPDRAGNSPLHF

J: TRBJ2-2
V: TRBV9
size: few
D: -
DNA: TGTGCCAGCAGCGTCGGGGTTCTTACGAACACCGGGGAGCTGTTTTTT
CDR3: CASSVGVLTNTGELFF

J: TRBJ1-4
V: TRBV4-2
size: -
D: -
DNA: TGTGCCAGCAGCTCACTTGGGGGGCCCCCAATTCCGGAAAAACTGTTTTTT
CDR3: CASSSLGGPPIPEKLFF

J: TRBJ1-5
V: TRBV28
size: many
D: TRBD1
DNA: TGTGCCAGCTCGGGACAGGGAAACCAGCCCCAGCATTTT
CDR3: CASSGQGNQPQHF

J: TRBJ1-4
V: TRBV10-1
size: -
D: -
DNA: TGCGCCAGCAGTGAGTCGGAGGGGGTTAATGAAAAACTGTTTTTT
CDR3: CASSESEGVNEKLFF

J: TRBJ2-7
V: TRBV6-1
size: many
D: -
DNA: TGTGCCAGCAGTGAAGCTACCCGCTACGAGCAGTACTTC
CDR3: CASSEATRYEQYF

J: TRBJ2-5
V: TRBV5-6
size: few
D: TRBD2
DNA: TGTGCCAGCAGCCCCGGGACTAGCGGGGGCCCAAGACAGTACTTC
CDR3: CASSPGTSGGPRQYF

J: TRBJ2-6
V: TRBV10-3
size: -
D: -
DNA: TGTGCCATCAGTGAAGTGTGGGTAACAGCCTCTGGGGCCAACGTCCTGACTTTC
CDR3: CAISEVWVTASGANVLTF

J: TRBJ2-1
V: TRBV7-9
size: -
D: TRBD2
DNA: TGTGCCAGCAGCTCGACCAAAACTAGCGGGAGGGGGAATGAGCAGTTCTTC
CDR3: CASSSTKTSGRGNEQFF

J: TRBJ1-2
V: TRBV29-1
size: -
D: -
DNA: TGCAGCGTTGCCCCGGACGCCGGCGGGGGGCAGATCTATGGCTACACCTTC
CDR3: CSVAPDAGGGQIYGYTF

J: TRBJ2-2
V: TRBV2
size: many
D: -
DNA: TGTGCCAGCAGTGAAGGGACTATCCCTACCGGGGAGCTGTTTTTT
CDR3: CASSEGTIPTGELFF